This T cell receptor (beta chain) was documented in a study of identical twins. TCRdb fed the 5' RACE reads into MiXCR, producing one record per CDR3 protein. The sample has some 1,600,000 distinct CDR3 sequences, more than 30% seen once. Sequenced: cord blood. The sequence came from a newborn girl in good health.

CDR3 coding DNA: TGCGCCAGCAGCCAAGATTTGTCTAGCGGGGGGTCCGGGGAGCTGTTTTTT. It is translated as CASSQDLSSGGSGELFF. V and J are TRBV4-1 and TRBJ2-2; 11 nucleotides agree with TRBD2. Germline loops: CDR1 MGHRA, CDR2 YSYEKL. After removal of 0 bases from V and 6 bases from J, the junction contained 6 bases not matched to a gene. The CDR3 contains 17 residues.